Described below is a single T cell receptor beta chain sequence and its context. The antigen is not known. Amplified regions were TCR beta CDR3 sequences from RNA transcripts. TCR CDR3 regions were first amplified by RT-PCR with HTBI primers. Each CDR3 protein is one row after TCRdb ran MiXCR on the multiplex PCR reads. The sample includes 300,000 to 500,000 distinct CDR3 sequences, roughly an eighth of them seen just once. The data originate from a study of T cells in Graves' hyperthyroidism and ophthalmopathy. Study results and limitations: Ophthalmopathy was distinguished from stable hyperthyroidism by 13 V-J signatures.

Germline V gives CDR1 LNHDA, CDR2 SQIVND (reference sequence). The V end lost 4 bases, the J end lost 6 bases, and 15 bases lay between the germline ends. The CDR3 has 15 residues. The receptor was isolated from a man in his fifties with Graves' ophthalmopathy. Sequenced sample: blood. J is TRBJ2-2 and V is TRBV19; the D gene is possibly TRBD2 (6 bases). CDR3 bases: TGTGCCAGTAGTAGTGGCGGGAAGAGGTCCGGGGAGCTGTTTTTT. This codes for CASSSGGKRSGELFF.